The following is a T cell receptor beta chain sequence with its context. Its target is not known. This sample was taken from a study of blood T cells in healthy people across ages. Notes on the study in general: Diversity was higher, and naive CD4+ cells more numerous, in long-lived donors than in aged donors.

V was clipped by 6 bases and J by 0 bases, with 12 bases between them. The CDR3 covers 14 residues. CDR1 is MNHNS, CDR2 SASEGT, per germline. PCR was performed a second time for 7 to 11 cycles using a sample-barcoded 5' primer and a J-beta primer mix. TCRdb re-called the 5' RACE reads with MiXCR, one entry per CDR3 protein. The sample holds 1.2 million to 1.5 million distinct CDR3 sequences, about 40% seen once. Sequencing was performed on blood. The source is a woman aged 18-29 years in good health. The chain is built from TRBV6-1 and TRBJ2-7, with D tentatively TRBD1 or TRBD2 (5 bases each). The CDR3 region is CASRRGLSSYEQYF. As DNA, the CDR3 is TGTGCCAGCAGGAGGGGCCTTAGCTCCTACGAGCAGTACTTC.